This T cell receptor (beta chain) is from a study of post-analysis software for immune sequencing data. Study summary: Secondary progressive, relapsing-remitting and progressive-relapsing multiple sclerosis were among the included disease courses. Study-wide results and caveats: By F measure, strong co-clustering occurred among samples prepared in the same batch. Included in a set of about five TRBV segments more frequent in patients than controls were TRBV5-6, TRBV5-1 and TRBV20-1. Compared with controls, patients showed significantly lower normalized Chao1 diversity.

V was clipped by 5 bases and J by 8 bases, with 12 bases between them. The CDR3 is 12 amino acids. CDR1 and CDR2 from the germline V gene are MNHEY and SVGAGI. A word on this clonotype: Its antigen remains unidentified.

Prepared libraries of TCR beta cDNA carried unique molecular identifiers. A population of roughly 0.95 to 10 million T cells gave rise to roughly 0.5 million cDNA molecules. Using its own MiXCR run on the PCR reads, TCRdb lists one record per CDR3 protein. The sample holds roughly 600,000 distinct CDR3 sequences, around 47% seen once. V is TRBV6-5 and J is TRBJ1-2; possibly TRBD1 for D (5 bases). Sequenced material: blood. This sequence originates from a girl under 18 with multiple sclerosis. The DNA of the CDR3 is TGTGCCAGCAGTCGTCAGGGTAGAGGCTACACCTTC. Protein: CASSRQGRGYTF.